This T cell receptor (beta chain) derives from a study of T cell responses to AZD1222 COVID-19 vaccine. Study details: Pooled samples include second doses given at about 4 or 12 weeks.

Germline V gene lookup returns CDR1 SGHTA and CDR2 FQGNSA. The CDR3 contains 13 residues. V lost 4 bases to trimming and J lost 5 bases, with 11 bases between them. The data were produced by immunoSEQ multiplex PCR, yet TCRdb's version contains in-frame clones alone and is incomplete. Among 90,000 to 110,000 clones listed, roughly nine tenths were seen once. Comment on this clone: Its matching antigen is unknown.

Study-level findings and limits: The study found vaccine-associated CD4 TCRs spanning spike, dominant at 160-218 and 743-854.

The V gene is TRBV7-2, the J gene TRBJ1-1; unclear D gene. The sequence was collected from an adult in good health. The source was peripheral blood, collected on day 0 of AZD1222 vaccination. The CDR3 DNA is TGTGCCAGCAGCTCGTCGACCGAAACTGAAGCTTTCTTT. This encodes CASSSSTETEAFF.